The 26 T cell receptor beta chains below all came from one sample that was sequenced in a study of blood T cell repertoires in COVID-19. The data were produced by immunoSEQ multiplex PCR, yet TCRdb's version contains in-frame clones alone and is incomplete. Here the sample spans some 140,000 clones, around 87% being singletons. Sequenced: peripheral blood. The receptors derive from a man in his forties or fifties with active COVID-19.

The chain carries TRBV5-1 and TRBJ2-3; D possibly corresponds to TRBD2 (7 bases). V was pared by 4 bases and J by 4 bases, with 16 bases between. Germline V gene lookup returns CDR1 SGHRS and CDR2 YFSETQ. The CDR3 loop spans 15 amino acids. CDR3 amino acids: CASSEGGQYADTQYF. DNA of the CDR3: TGCGCCAGCAGCGAGGGGGGGCAATATGCAGATACGCAGTATTTT.

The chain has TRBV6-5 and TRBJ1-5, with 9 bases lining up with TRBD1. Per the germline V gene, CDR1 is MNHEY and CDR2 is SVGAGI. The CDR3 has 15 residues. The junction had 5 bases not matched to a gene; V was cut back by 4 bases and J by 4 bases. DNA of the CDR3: TGTGCCAGCAGTTCCGGGACAGGGCGAAATCAGCCCCAGCATTTT. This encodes CASSSGTGRNQPQHF.

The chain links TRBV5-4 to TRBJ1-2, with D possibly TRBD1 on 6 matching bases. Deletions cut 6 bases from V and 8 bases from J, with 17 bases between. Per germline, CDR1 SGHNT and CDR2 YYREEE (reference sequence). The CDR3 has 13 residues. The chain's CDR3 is CASTLGGAGGYTF. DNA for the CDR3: TGTGCCAGCACGCTCGGGGGGGCAGGGGGCTACACCTTC.

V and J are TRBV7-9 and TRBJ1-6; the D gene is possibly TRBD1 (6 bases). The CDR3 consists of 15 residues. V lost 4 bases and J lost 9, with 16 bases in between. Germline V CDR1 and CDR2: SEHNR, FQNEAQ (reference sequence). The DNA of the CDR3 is TGTGCCAGCAGCTCCCGGACAGTTGGTGGTTCACCCCTCCACTTT. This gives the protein CASSSRTVGGSPLHF.

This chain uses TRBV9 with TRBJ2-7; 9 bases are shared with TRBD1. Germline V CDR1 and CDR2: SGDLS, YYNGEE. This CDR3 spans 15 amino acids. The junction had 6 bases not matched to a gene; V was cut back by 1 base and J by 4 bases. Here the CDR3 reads CASSVRDREGYEQYF. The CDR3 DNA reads TGTGCCAGCAGCGTAAGGGACAGGGAAGGTTACGAGCAGTACTTC.

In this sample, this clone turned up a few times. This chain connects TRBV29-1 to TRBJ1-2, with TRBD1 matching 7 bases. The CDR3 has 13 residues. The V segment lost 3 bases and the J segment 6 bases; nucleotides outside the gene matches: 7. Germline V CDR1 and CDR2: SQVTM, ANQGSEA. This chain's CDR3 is CSVDPQGGNGYTF. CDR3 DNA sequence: TGCAGCGTTGACCCCCAGGGGGGAAATGGCTACACCTTC.

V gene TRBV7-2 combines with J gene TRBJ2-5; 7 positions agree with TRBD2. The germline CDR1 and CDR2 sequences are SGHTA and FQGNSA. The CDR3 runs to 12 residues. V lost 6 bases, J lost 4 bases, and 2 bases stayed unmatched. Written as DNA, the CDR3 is TGTGCCAGCAGGGCTAGCGGAGAGACCCAGTACTTC. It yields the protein CASRASGETQYF.

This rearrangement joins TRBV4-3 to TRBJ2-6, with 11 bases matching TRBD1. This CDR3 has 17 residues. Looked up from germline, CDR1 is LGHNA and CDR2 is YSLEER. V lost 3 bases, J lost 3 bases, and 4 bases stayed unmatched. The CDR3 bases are TGCGCCAGCAGCCACGGGACAGGGGGTGTTGGGGCCAACGTCCTGACTTTC. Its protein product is CASSHGTGGVGANVLTF.

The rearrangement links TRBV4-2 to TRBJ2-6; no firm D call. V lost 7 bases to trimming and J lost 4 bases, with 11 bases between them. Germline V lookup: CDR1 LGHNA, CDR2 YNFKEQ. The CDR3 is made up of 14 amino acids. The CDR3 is CASKIGLGANVLTF. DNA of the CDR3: TGTGCCAGCAAAATTGGGCTGGGGGCCAACGTCCTGACTTTC.

Here the CDR3 reads CASSSSRGQWGTEAFF. The CDR3 DNA follows: TGTGCCAGCAGCTCGAGCAGGGGGCAATGGGGCACTGAAGCTTTCTTT. The chain has TRBV5-4 and TRBJ1-1; 8 bases fit TRBD1. The trim removed 3 bases at V and 4 bases at J, leaving 11 bases unmatched. The CDR3 is 16 residues long. Germline V gene sequence: CDR1 SGHNT, CDR2 YYREEE (reference sequence).

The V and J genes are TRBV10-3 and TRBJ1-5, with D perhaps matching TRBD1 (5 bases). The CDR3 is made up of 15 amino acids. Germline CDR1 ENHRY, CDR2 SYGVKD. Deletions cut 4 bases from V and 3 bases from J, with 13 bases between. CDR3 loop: CAISVFRDFNQPQHF. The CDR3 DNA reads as TGTGCCATCAGTGTGTTCAGGGATTTCAATCAGCCCCAGCATTTT.

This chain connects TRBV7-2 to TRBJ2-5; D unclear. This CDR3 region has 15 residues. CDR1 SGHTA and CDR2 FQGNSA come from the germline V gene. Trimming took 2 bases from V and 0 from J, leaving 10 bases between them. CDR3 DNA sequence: TGTGCCAGCAGCTTAAGCTTGACTCACCAAGAGACCCAGTACTTC. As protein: CASSLSLTHQETQYF.

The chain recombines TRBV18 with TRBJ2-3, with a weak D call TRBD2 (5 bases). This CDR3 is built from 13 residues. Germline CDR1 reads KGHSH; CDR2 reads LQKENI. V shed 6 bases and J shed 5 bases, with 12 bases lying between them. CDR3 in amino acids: CASSQRAGDTQYF. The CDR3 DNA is TGTGCCAGCTCCCAACGGGCGGGAGATACGCAGTATTTT.

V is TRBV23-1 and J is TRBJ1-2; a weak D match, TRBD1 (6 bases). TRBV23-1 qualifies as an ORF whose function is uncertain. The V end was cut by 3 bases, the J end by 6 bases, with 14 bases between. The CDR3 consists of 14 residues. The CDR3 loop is CASSQTEKGDGYTF. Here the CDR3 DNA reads TGCGCCAGCAGTCAGACAGAAAAGGGGGATGGCTACACCTTC.

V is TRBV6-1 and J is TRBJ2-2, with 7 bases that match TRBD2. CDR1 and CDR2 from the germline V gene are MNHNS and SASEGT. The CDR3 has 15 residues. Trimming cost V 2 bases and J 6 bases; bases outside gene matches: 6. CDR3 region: CASSEHGGGAGELFF. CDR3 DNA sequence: TGTGCCAGCAGTGAACACGGGGGAGGGGCCGGGGAGCTGTTTTTT.

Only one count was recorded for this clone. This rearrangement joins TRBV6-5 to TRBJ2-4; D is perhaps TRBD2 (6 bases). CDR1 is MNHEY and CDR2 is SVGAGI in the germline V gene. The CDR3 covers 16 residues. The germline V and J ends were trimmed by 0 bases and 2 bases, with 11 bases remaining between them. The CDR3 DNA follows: TGTGCCAGCAGTTACTCCTACGGGGGAACCAAAAACATTCAGTACTTC. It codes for CASSYSYGGTKNIQYF.

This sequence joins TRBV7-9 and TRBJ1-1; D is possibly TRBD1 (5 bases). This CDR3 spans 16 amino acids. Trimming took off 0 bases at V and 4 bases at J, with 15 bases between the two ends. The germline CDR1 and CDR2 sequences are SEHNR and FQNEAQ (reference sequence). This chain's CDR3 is CASSLARGRDFTEAFF. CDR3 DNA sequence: TGTGCCAGCAGCTTAGCGCGGGGCAGGGATTTCACTGAAGCTTTCTTT.

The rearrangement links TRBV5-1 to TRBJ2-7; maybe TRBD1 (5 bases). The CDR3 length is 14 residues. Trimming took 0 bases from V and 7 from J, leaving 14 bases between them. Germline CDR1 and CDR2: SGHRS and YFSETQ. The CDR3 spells CASSLGQSAGEQYF. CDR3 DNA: TGCGCCAGCAGCTTGGGACAGTCCGCCGGGGAGCAGTACTTC.

The CDR3 loop reads CASSSTQGAGYNEQFF. CDR3 sequence (DNA): TGTGCCAGCAGCTCGACCCAGGGGGCGGGGTACAATGAGCAGTTCTTC. The chain carries TRBV13 and TRBJ2-1, with 8 bases that match TRBD1. V was clipped by 4 bases and J by 4 bases; unmatched bases: 9. The CDR3 runs to 16 residues. CDR1 PRHDT and CDR2 FYEKMQ come from the germline V gene (reference sequence).

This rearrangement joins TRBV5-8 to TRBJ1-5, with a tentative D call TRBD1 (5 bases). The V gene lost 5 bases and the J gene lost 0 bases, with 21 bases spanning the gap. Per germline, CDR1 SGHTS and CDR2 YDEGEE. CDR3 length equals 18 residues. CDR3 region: CASSSSRGRRNSNQPQHF. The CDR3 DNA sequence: TGTGCCAGCAGTTCTTCCCGGGGGAGAAGGAATAGCAATCAGCCCCAGCATTTT.

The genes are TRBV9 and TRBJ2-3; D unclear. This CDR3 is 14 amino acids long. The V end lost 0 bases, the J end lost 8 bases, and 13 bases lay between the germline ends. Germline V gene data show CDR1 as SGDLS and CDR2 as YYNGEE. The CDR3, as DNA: TGTGCCAGCAGCGTAGCTTGGCTGGAGACTACGCAGTATTTT. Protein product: CASSVAWLETTQYF.

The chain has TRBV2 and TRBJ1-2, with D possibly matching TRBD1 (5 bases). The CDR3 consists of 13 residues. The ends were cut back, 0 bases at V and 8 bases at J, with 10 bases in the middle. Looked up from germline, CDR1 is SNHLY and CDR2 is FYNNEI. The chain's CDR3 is CASSEALDNGYTF. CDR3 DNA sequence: TGTGCCAGCAGTGAAGCTTTGGACAACGGCTACACCTTC.

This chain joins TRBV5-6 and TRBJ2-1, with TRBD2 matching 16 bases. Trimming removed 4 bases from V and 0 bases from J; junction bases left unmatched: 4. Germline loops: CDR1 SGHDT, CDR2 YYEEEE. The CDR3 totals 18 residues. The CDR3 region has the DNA TGTGCCAGCAGCGAGGGACTAGCGGGGGGGAGCTCCTACAATGAGCAGTTCTTC. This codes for CASSEGLAGGSSYNEQFF.

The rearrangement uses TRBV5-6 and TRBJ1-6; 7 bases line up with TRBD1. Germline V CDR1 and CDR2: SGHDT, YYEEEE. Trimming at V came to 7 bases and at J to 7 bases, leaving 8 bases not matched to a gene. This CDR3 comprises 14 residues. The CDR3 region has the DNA TGTGCCAGCGGGCTGGGACAGAAAAATTCACCCCTCCACTTT. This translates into CASGLGQKNSPLHF.

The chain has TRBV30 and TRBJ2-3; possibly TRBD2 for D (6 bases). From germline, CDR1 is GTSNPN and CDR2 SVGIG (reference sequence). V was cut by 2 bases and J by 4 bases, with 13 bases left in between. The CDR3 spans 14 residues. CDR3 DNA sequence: TGTGCCTGGAGTTGGGACTCTTCGGCAGATACGCAGTATTTT. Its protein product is CAWSWDSSADTQYF. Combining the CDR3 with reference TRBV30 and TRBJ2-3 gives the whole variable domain SQTIHQWPATLVQPVGSPLSLECTVEGTSNPNLYWYRQAAGRGLQLLFYSVGIGQISSEVPQNLSASRPQDRQFILSSKKLLLSDSGFYLCAWSWDSSADTQYFGPGTRLTVL.

Here the CDR3 DNA reads TGTGCCATCAGGGCCAGGGGAAATCAGCCCCAGCATTTT. Amino acid sequence: CAIRARGNQPQHF. The V gene is TRBV10-3, the J gene TRBJ1-5; D might be TRBD1 (6 bases). Germline-derived CDR1 and CDR2 are ENHRY and SYGVKD. V was trimmed by 6 bases and J by 4 bases, leaving 10 bases between them. There are 13 residues in the CDR3.